A selection of T cell receptor beta chains follows, all from one sample in a study of T cells in narcolepsy. The protocol was immunoSEQ multiplex PCR, while the TCRdb copy is restricted to in-frame clones and leaves out a portion. Of 30,000 or so clones in the sample, around four fifths were seen once. Sequenced: CD45RA- memory CD4+ T cells from PBMCs. The origin of the receptors is a human donor with narcolepsy. Both conserved end residues are part of each CDR3. The D gene is left open where the match is weak. The listing skips clone size in some rows; elsewhere it reads once, few, many or a size class.

CDR3 protein: CASSLQGAPKNIQYF
CDR3 DNA: TGTGCCAGCAGCTTACAGGGGGCCCCCAAAAACATTCAGTACTTC
D gene: TRBD1
clone size: .
J gene: TRBJ2-4
V gene: TRBV7-3

CDR3 protein: CASSLVGNTGELFF
CDR3 DNA: TGTGCTAGCAGCTTAGTGGGGAACACCGGGGAGCTGTTTTTT
D gene: .
clone size: .
J gene: TRBJ2-2
V gene: TRBV7-7

CDR3 protein: CAWRGLAGGLGTGELFF
CDR3 DNA: TGTGCCTGGAGGGGACTAGCGGGAGGGCTGGGCACCGGGGAGCTGTTTTTT
D gene: TRBD2
clone size: .
J gene: TRBJ2-2
V gene: TRBV30

CDR3 protein: CASRALHSYEQYF
CDR3 DNA: TGCGCCAGCAGGGCCCTTCACTCCTACGAGCAGTACTTC
D gene: .
clone size: .
J gene: TRBJ2-7
V gene: TRBV10-2

CDR3 protein: CASSLSGVGGSSDYGYTF
CDR3 DNA: TGTGCCAGCAGCTTGTCGGGAGTTGGTGGGAGTTCTGACTATGGCTACACCTTC
D gene: .
clone size: .
J gene: TRBJ1-2
V gene: TRBV5-6

CDR3 protein: CASKVGSVDTQYF
CDR3 DNA: TGCGCCAGCAAGGTTGGCTCCGTGGATACGCAGTATTTT
D gene: .
clone size: .
J gene: TRBJ2-3
V gene: TRBV5-1

CDR3 protein: CASSGQGGNQPQHF
CDR3 DNA: TGTGCCAGCAGTGGACAGGGAGGGAATCAGCCCCAGCATTTT
D gene: TRBD1
clone size: .
J gene: TRBJ1-5
V gene: TRBV6-1

CDR3 protein: CASSSQSTANTEAFF
CDR3 DNA: TGCGCCAGCAGCTCCCAATCGACAGCGAACACTGAAGCTTTCTTT
D gene: .
clone size: .
J gene: TRBJ1-1
V gene: TRBV5-1

CDR3 protein: CASSHRQSTDTQYF
CDR3 DNA: TGTGCCAGCAGCCATCGACAGAGCACAGATACGCAGTATTTT
D gene: .
clone size: .
J gene: TRBJ2-3
V gene: TRBV7-9

CDR3 protein: CASSVTPPRYGYTF
CDR3 DNA: TGTGCCAGCAGTGTGACTCCACCGAGGTATGGCTACACCTTC
D gene: .
clone size: .
J gene: TRBJ1-2
V gene: TRBV28

CDR3 protein: CASSLASTDTQYF
CDR3 DNA: TGTGCCAGCAGCTTAGCTAGCACAGATACGCAGTATTTT
D gene: .
clone size: .
J gene: TRBJ2-3
V gene: TRBV5-4

CDR3 protein: CASSQDPSGAQGTEAFF
CDR3 DNA: TGCGCCAGCAGCCAAGATCCATCAGGGGCGCAGGGCACTGAAGCTTTCTTT
D gene: .
clone size: .
J gene: TRBJ1-1
V gene: TRBV4-1

CDR3 protein: CASSHYRGLEAFF
CDR3 DNA: TGTGCCAGCAGTCACTACAGGGGCCTTGAAGCTTTCTTT
D gene: TRBD1
clone size: .
J gene: TRBJ1-1
V gene: TRBV28

CDR3 protein: CASSFGLAGFYEQYF
CDR3 DNA: TGTGCCAGCAGCTTTGGGCTAGCGGGATTCTACGAGCAGTACTTC
D gene: TRBD2
clone size: .
J gene: TRBJ2-7
V gene: TRBV11-2

CDR3 protein: CASSLAGREYF
CDR3 DNA: TGTGCCAGCAGCTTAGCGGGGCGCGAGTACTTC
D gene: .
clone size: .
J gene: TRBJ2-7
V gene: TRBV7-8

CDR3 protein: CASSTSSTGPYNEKLFF
CDR3 DNA: TGTGCCAGCAGTACCTCCTCGACAGGACCTTATAATGAAAAACTGTTTTTT
D gene: .
clone size: .
J gene: TRBJ1-4
V gene: TRBV2

CDR3 protein: CASSAGISNGYTF
CDR3 DNA: TGTGCCAGCAGTGCAGGGATCTCAAATGGCTACACCTTC
D gene: .
clone size: .
J gene: TRBJ1-2
V gene: TRBV28

CDR3 protein: CATSRANTGAGNTIYF
CDR3 DNA: TGTGCCACCAGCAGAGCCAACACAGGGGCTGGAAACACCATATATTTT
D gene: TRBD1
clone size: .
J gene: TRBJ1-3
V gene: TRBV15

CDR3 protein: CASSSALVGELFF
CDR3 DNA: TGTGCCAGCAGCTCTGCATTGGTCGGGGAGCTGTTTTTT
D gene: .
clone size: .
J gene: TRBJ2-2
V gene: TRBV5-5

CDR3 protein: CASSISGSPEETQYF
CDR3 DNA: TGCGCCAGCAGCATTAGCGGGAGCCCAGAAGAGACCCAGTACTTC
D gene: TRBD2
clone size: .
J gene: TRBJ2-5
V gene: TRBV5-1

CDR3 protein: CASSEPRGGRTSEAFF
CDR3 DNA: TGTGCCAGCAGCGAACCTAGAGGAGGAAGGACCTCTGAAGCTTTCTTT
D gene: .
clone size: .
J gene: TRBJ1-1
V gene: TRBV5-4

CDR3 protein: CAISEGENSPLHF
CDR3 DNA: TGTGCCATCAGTGAGGGGGAAAATTCACCCCTCCACTTT
D gene: .
clone size: .
J gene: TRBJ1-6
V gene: TRBV10-3

CDR3 protein: CASSLVSGRYNEQFF
CDR3 DNA: TGTGCCAGCAGCTTAGTTAGCGGGAGATACAATGAGCAGTTCTTC
D gene: TRBD2
clone size: .
J gene: TRBJ2-1
V gene: TRBV7-6

CDR3 protein: CASSLSQGGNTEAFF
CDR3 DNA: TGTGCCAGCAGCTTATCACAGGGGGGGAACACTGAAGCTTTCTTT
D gene: TRBD1
clone size: few
J gene: TRBJ1-1
V gene: TRBV7-9